The 20 T cell receptor beta chains in this list originate from one sample, sequenced in a study of blood T cells in healthy people across ages (dated by TCRdb to about 2015). Libraries were prepared through 5' RACE. Data came from an Illumina HiSeq 2500. A second PCR of roughly 6 to 11 cycles was performed with a sample-barcoded 5' primer and a J-beta primer mix. The raw public reads went through TCRdb reprocessing: fastp at Q25, MiXCR clone calling, in-frame beta chains kept. Records with the same CDR3 protein are collapsed into one entry carrying the most frequent genes and DNA. The table for this sample lists around 1,500,000 distinct CDR3 sequences; roughly 28% of them were counted only once. The ten largest clones capture 7% to 9% of the sample. Specimen: blood. Receptors originate from a woman younger than 45 in good health.

The table lists this clonotype with many counts. Written as DNA, the CDR3 is TGTGCCAGCAGCCGGACAGGGGCTAAGTTCTTC. This gives the protein CASSRTGAKFF. V and J are TRBV7-4 and TRBJ2-1; TRBD1 aligns across 9 bases. The CDR3 has 11 residues. Looked up from germline, CDR1 is SGHVT and CDR2 is SQSDAQ. The V segment lost 5 bases and the J segment 14 bases; nucleotides outside the gene matches: 4.

V gene TRBV5-1 combines with J gene TRBJ2-2; 11 bases are a match to TRBD1. CDR3 length equals 15 residues. The germline CDR1 and CDR2 sequences are SGHRS and YFSETQ. J was trimmed by 7 bases and V by 4 bases; bases with no gene match: 6. CDR3 in DNA: TGCGCCAGCAGCCTGGACAGGGGGCAGGACGGGGAGCTGTTTTTT. It specifies CASSLDRGQDGELFF.

As concerns this clonotype: A read error is possible here, since a much larger clone lies one base away. The chain is built from TRBV20-1 and TRBJ2-3; 8 bases map to TRBD2. Germline V gene lookup returns CDR1 DFQATT and CDR2 SNEGSKA (reference sequence). This CDR3 has 14 amino acids. This CDR3 reads CSTREGLGTDTQYF. Written as DNA, the CDR3 is TGCAGTACTAGAGAGGGACTAGGCACAGATACGCAGTATTTT.

This clonotype appeared a few times. This chain connects TRBV4-1 to TRBJ1-2, with D unclear. This CDR3 contains 15 residues. The germline gives CDR1 MGHRA, CDR2 YSYEKL. Trimming shortened V by 2 bases and J by 0 bases, and 10 bases separated the two germline ends. The CDR3 bases are TGCGCCAGCAGCCAACCCCGGACCGCTAACTATGGCTACACCTTC. Amino acids: CASSQPRTANYGYTF.

CDR3 DNA: TGTGCCAGCAGTTTAAGGACTAGCGGAAAGAGCTCCTACAATGAGCAGTTCTTC. The encoded protein is CASSLRTSGKSSYNEQFF. J is TRBJ2-1 and V is TRBV12-3 or TRBV12-4; 10 nucleotides align to TRBD2. This CDR3 comprises 18 residues. Germline trimming cut 2 bases from V and 0 bases from J; bases unmatched to any gene: 7.

This clonotype was observed a handful of times. The chain carries TRBV29-1 and TRBJ2-2, with D possibly TRBD2 on 6 matching bases. Trimming pared 7 bases from V and 4 bases from J, leaving 19 bases between. The CDR3 has 15 residues. Germline V gene data show CDR1 as SQVTM and CDR2 as ANQGSEA. The CDR3 region is CSARHGGIGTGELFF. The CDR3 DNA reads TGCAGCGCTCGGCATGGGGGGATAGGCACCGGGGAGCTGTTTTTT.

There are a few counts of this clonotype. The chain joins TRBV3-1 to TRBJ2-1; 9 positions match TRBD2. This CDR3 contains 18 residues. CDR1 and CDR2 (germline): LGHDT, YNNKEL (reference sequence). The V gene end was trimmed by 2 bases and the J gene end by 8 bases; junction bases not matched to a gene: 16. The chain's CDR3 is CASSQPRGRGRASDEQFF. The CDR3 DNA is TGTGCCAGCAGCCAACCCCGAGGGCGCGGGAGGGCCAGTGATGAGCAGTTCTTC.

This clonotype has more than one count but fewer than ten. This chain joins TRBV20-1 and TRBJ2-1, with TRBD1 as a possible D gene (5 bases). Germline CDR1 and CDR2: DFQATT and SNEGSKA (reference sequence). The CDR3 has 13 amino acids. The V gene lost 2 bases and the J gene lost 7 bases, with 12 bases spanning the gap. CDR3 in DNA: TGCAGTGCTAGATGGCCAGGGTTGAATGAGCAGTTCTTC. Its protein is CSARWPGLNEQFF.

This clonotype showed up many times. The chain combines TRBV5-1 with TRBJ2-1; D gene uncertain. The CDR3 consists of 12 residues. Germline-derived CDR1 and CDR2 are SGHRS and YFSETQ. V lost 5 bases to trimming and J lost 5 bases, with 8 bases between them. The chain's CDR3 is CASRGWDNEQFF. CDR3 DNA sequence: TGCGCCAGCAGGGGGTGGGACAATGAGCAGTTCTTC.

The V call is TRBV7-7, the J call TRBJ2-1; D could derive from TRBD1 or TRBD2 (5 bases each). The germline CDR1 and CDR2 sequences are SSHAT and FNYEAQ (reference sequence). The CDR3 runs to 16 residues. With 5 bases removed from V and 9 bases from J, the gap between germline ends came to 23 bases. As DNA, the CDR3 is TGTGCCAGCAGCCATCTGATGGGGACCCATCTGGGTGAGCAGTTCTTC. Translation gives CASSHLMGTHLGEQFF.

J is TRBJ1-3 and V is TRBV7-9, with D perhaps matching TRBD1 (6 bases). The CDR3 is 15 residues long. The germline V gene encodes CDR1 SEHNR and CDR2 FQNEAQ (reference sequence). Trimming left V 5 bases short and J 3 bases short, with 14 bases between. CDR3 in amino acids: CASSPPGAYGNTIYF. CDR3 nucleotides: TGTGCCAGCAGCCCGCCGGGGGCATATGGAAACACCATATATTTT.

This clonotype was observed a handful of times. This chain joins TRBV4-3 and TRBJ2-7; 9 nucleotides match TRBD2. The J segment lost 7 bases and the V segment lost 1 base, leaving 8 bases of the junction unmatched. Per germline, CDR1 LGHNA and CDR2 YSLEER. CDR3 size: 15 residues. The chain's CDR3 is CASSQVAGGAFEQYF. The CDR3 region has the DNA TGCGCCAGCAGCCAAGTGGCGGGAGGGGCGTTTGAGCAGTACTTC.

This clonotype was observed a handful of times. The rearrangement uses TRBV12-3 or TRBV12-4 and TRBJ1-1, with 7 bases that match TRBD1. The length of the CDR3 is 15 residues. The V gene end was trimmed by 2 bases and the J gene end by 5 bases; junction bases not matched to a gene: 8. The CDR3, as DNA: TGTGCCAGCAGTTTACCCAGGGGGGGTTATACTGAAGCTTTCTTT. It codes for CASSLPRGGYTEAFF.

Many counts were recorded for this clonotype. The chain combines TRBV20-1 with TRBJ2-6; D unclear. Germline CDR1 DFQATT, CDR2 SNEGSKA (reference sequence). The CDR3 sequence is 17 residues long. V was pared by 5 bases and J by 1 base, with 18 bases between. Here the CDR3 DNA reads TGCAGTGCTCCGGCACATCACTTTGGGTCTGGGGCCAACGTCCTGACTTTC. As protein: CSAPAHHFGSGANVLTF.

This clonotype was observed a few times. V usage is TRBV20-1 and J usage is TRBJ2-7; D might be TRBD1 or TRBD2, each matching 7 bases. The CDR3 spans 14 residues. The germline CDR1 and CDR2 sequences are DFQATT and SNEGSKA (reference sequence). V was trimmed by 5 bases and J by 4 bases, leaving 18 bases between them. This CDR3 reads CSAGREGALYEQYF. The CDR3 DNA reads as TGCAGTGCTGGGAGGGAGGGGGCGTTGTACGAGCAGTACTTC.

The chain uses TRBV7-9 and TRBJ1-3; D perhaps matches TRBD1 (6 bases). Trimming left V 6 bases short and J 0 bases short, with 15 bases between. Germline V gives CDR1 SEHNR, CDR2 FQNEAQ (reference sequence). This CDR3 is built from 16 residues. CDR3 loop: CASRYRAPDSGNTIYF. As DNA, the CDR3 is TGTGCCAGCAGGTACAGGGCGCCCGACTCTGGAAACACCATATATTTT.

About this clonotype: The CDR3 does not close with the conserved phenylalanine or tryptophan, likely indicating a read error. V gene TRBV6-1 combines with J gene TRBJ1-5, with D maybe TRBD1 (5 bases). The CDR3 sequence is 13 residues long. Germline CDR1 is MNHNS and CDR2 is SASEGT. Trimming shortened V by 6 bases and J by 7 bases, and 13 bases separated the two germline ends. The CDR3 loop is CASRENRFQPQHC. CDR3 bases: TGTGCCAGCAGGGAGAACAGGTTCCAGCCCCAGCATTGT.

This clonotype was counted between two and nine times. The gene calls are TRBV7-8 and TRBJ2-1; tentative D call: TRBD2 (5 bases). TRBJ2-7 matches the DNA end more closely, so the J call is doubtful. The length of the CDR3 is 17 residues. Germline V CDR1 and CDR2: SGHVS, FQNEAQ. CDR3 sequence reads: CASSLAGPRGSYNEQYF. CDR3 bases: TGTGCCAGCAGCTTAGCGGGCCCTAGAGGGTCCTACAATGAGCAGTACTTC.

This clonotype was seen many times. This chain links TRBV10-3 with TRBJ1-6; 7 nucleotides agree with TRBD1. V gave up 3 bases and J gave up 2 bases; unmatched junction bases: 4. The CDR3 is 16 amino acids. From germline, CDR1 is ENHRY and CDR2 SYGVKD. Here the CDR3 DNA reads TGTGCCATCAGTGAATCCGACAGGGCCTATAATTCACCCCTCCACTTT. Amino acid sequence: CAISESDRAYNSPLHF.

The V call is TRBV12-3 or TRBV12-4, the J call TRBJ2-5; D not resolved. The CDR3 covers 14 residues. V lost 3 bases to trimming and J lost 7 bases, with 15 bases between them. DNA of the CDR3: TGTGCCAGCAGTTTTCGTGTGAATGAAGGGACCCAGTACTTC. This gives the protein CASSFRVNEGTQYF.